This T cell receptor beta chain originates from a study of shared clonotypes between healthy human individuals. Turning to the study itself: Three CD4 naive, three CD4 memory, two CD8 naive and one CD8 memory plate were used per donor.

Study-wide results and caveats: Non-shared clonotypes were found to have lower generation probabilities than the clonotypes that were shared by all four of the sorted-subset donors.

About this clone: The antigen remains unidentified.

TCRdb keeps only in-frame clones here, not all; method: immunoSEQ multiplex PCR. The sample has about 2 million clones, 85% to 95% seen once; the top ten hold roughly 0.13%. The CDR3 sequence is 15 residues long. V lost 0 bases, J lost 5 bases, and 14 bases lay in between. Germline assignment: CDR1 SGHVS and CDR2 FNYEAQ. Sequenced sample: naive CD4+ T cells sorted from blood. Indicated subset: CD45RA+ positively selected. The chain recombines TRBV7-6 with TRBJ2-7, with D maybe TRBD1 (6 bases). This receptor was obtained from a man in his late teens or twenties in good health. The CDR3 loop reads CASSLARGYSHEQYF. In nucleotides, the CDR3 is TGTGCCAGCAGCTTAGCGAGGGGGTACAGCCACGAGCAGTACTTC.